The T cell receptor beta chain described here comes from a study of CD8+CD57+ T cells in acquired aplastic anemia. Study as a whole: Sorted CD4+ plus CD8+ cells gave DNA averaging about 3.2 ug.

This clonotype was seen only a few times. The V gene's germline CDR1 is MNHNS and CDR2 SASEGT. The CDR3 consists of 17 residues. V shed 5 bases and J shed 1 base, with 17 bases lying between them. An expansion of CD8+CD57+ cells by flow cytometry had been shown in patients chosen for sequencing. For CDR3 and TCR beta VDJ profiling, genomic DNA was the template used. TCRdb reprocessed the reads with MiXCR, giving one entry per CDR3 protein. Among about 160,000 distinct CDR3 sequences listed, 40% to 50% were seen once. The chain combines TRBV6-1 with TRBJ1-4; D gene unclear. This clonotype originated in a human donor with aplastic anemia. Sequencing was done on a sample of sorted CD4+, CD8+, or CD8+CD57+ T cells (not recorded which) from PBMCs. This CDR3 reads CASSRVDPAETNEKLFF. The CDR3 nucleotides read TGTGCCAGCAGTAGGGTGGACCCTGCTGAAACTAATGAAAAACTGTTTTTT.